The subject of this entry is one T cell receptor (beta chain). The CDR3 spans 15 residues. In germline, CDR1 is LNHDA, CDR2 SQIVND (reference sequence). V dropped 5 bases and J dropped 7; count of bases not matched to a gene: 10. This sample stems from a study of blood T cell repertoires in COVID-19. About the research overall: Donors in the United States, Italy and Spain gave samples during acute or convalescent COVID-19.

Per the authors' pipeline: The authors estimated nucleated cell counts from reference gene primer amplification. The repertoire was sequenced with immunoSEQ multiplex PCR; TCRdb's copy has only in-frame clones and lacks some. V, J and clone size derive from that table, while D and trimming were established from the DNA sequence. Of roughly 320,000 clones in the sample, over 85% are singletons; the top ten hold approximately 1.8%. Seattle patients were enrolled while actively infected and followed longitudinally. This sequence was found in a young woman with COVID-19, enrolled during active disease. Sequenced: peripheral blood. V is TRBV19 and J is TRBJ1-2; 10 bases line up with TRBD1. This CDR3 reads CASSLGGTGEVGYTF. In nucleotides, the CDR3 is TGTGCCAGTAGTCTCGGGGGGACAGGGGAAGTTGGCTACACCTTC.